These 9 T cell receptor beta chains came from one sample sequenced in a study of long-term antiretroviral therapy in people with HIV. Sequencing used immunoSEQ v3.0 at survey level. Clones were sequenced by immunoSEQ multiplex PCR, and TCRdb holds only the in-frame ones, with some missing. The sample records about 12,000 clones, 82% being singletons. The source material was unsorted PBMCs, sampled roughly 8.1 years after starting antiretroviral therapy. These receptors were collected from a man aged 45-60 years with HIV.

V is TRBV19 and J is TRBJ1-1, with D tentatively TRBD1 (6 bases). Looked up from germline, CDR1 is LNHDA and CDR2 is SQIVND (reference sequence). The CDR3 has 12 amino acids. V was trimmed by 5 bases and J by 8 bases, leaving 12 bases between them. The chain's CDR3 is CASSAWTDEAFF. Here the CDR3 DNA reads TGTGCCAGTAGTGCCTGGACAGACGAAGCTTTCTTT. Based on the CDR3 plus reference TRBV19 and TRBJ1-1, the full variable domain is DGGITQSPKYLFRKEGQNVTLSCEQNLNHDAMYWYRQDPGQGLRLIYYSQIVNDFQKGDIAEGYSVSREKKESFPLTVTSAQKNPTAFYLCASSAWTDEAFFGQGTRLTVV.

The chain recombines TRBV6-5 with TRBJ2-2, with 7 bases aligning to TRBD2. Germline CDR1 reads MNHEY; CDR2 reads SVGAGI. J was trimmed by 7 bases and V by 6 bases; bases with no gene match: 8. The CDR3 has 14 residues. CDR3 protein: CASRLSGESGELFF. The CDR3 nucleotides read TGTGCCAGCAGATTAAGCGGGGAGAGCGGGGAGCTGTTTTTT.

This clone was counted a few times. V and J are TRBV2 and TRBJ2-4; 10 bases are a match to TRBD1. This CDR3 spans 19 amino acids. V was clipped by 6 bases and J by 1 base; unmatched bases: 15. In germline, CDR1 is SNHLY, CDR2 FYNNEI. The CDR3 sequence is CASRDPGTGDLRAKNIQYF. CDR3 DNA: TGTGCCAGCAGAGATCCCGGGACAGGGGACCTAAGGGCCAAAAACATTCAGTACTTC.

The chain recombines TRBV6-6 with TRBJ2-7, with D unresolved. There are 12 residues in the CDR3. Germline V gene lookup returns CDR1 MNHNY and CDR2 SVGAGI (reference sequence). V lost 0 bases to trimming and J lost 3 bases, with 3 bases between them. For the CDR3, the DNA is TGTGCCAGCAGTTACTCCGTCTACGAGCAGTACTTC. Translation gives CASSYSVYEQYF.

This clone was seen more than once but under ten times. This sequence joins TRBV5-1 and TRBJ1-1, with 7 bases identical to TRBD1. The J segment lost 6 bases and the V segment lost 4 bases, leaving 6 bases of the junction unmatched. CDR3 length equals 13 residues. The germline gives CDR1 SGHRS, CDR2 YFSETQ. The CDR3 DNA is TGCGCCAGCAGCAAAGCGACAGGGCCTGAAGCTTTCTTT. It encodes CASSKATGPEAFF.

The gene calls are TRBV4-1 and TRBJ2-3, with D hard to call. This CDR3 is 15 amino acids long. Trimming pared 0 bases from V and 1 base from J, leaving 8 bases between. Germline lookup yields CDR1 MGHRA and CDR2 YSYEKL. In DNA form, the CDR3 reads TGCGCCAGCAGCCAAGATGTTAGGCGCACAGATACGCAGTATTTT. Protein product: CASSQDVRRTDTQYF.

Only a few counts were recorded for this clone. The V gene is TRBV15, the J gene TRBJ2-7; D perhaps matches TRBD1 (5 bases). Trimming took 3 bases from V and 2 from J, leaving 14 bases between them. The CDR3 is 15 amino acids. Per germline, CDR1 LNHNV and CDR2 YYDKDF (reference sequence). In DNA form, the CDR3 reads TGTGCCACCAGCAGTACGCCGACAGACCCCTACGAGCAGTACTTC. As protein: CATSSTPTDPYEQYF.

This chain connects TRBV10-3 to TRBJ1-2; D might be TRBD1 (5 bases). Germline assignment: CDR1 ENHRY and CDR2 SYGVKD. The CDR3 has 15 amino acids. With 1 base removed from V and 4 bases from J, the gap between germline ends came to 13 bases. CDR3 sequence: CAISEWDSRSYGYTF. Written as DNA, the CDR3 is TGTGCCATCAGTGAGTGGGACTCAAGGAGCTATGGCTACACCTTC.

The rearrangement joins TRBV5-5 to TRBJ1-1; D gene uncertain. This CDR3 region has 14 residues. V lost 1 base to trimming and J lost 5 bases, with 12 bases between them. CDR1 and CDR2 (germline): SGHKS, YYEKEE (reference sequence). The chain's CDR3 is CASSLQDLWTEAFF. The CDR3, as DNA: TGTGCCAGCAGCTTGCAGGATTTGTGGACTGAAGCTTTCTTT.